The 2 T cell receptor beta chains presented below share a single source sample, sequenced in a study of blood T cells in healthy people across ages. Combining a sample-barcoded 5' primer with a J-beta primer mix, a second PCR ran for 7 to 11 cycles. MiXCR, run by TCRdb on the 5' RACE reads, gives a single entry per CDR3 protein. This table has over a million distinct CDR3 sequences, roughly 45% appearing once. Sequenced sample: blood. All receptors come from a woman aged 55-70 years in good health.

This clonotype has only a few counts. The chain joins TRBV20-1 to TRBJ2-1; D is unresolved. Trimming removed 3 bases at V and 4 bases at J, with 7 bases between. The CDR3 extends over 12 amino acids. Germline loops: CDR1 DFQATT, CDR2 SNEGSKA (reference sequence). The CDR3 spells CSARLKYNEQFF. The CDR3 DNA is TGCAGTGCTAGGCTCAAGTACAATGAGCAGTTCTTC.

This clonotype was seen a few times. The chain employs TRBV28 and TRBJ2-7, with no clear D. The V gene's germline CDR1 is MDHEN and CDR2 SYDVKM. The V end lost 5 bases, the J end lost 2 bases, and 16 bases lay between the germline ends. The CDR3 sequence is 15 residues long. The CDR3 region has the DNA TGTGCCAGCAGTGACATTACCTACAACACCTACGAGCAGTACTTC. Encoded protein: CASSDITYNTYEQYF. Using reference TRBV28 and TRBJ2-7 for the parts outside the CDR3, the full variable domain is DVKVTQSSRYLVKRTGEKVFLECVQDMDHENMFWYRQDPGLGLRLIYFSYDVKMKEKGDIPEGYSVSREKKERFSLILESASTNQTSMYLCASSDITYNTYEQYFGPGTRLTVT.